This entry lists 23 T cell receptor beta chains sequenced from one sample in a study of blood T cells in healthy people across ages (dated by TCRdb to the mid-2010s). The library relied on 5' RACE. Sequencing relied on an Illumina HiSeq 2500. A second PCR of roughly 7 to 12 cycles was run with a J-beta primer mix and a sample-barcoded 5' primer. The public reads were run again by TCRdb, first through fastp at Q25 and then through MiXCR, and only productive beta chains were kept. Entries are consolidated by CDR3 protein sequence, retaining the most common genes and DNA. In this sample the table shows approximately 800,000 distinct CDR3 sequences, nearly 60% of which occur a single time. The ten largest make up roughly 22% of the sample. The sequenced material came from blood. The origin of the receptors is a man aged 25-45 years in good health.

The chain joins TRBV20-1 to TRBJ1-1; the D gene is possibly TRBD1 (5 bases). The CDR3 runs 13 residues. The V and J ends lost 2 bases and 7 bases respectively, with 14 bases between them. Germline V gene lookup returns CDR1 DFQATT and CDR2 SNEGSKA (reference sequence). CDR3 sequence: CSARRWGDGEAFF. CDR3 nucleotide sequence: TGCAGTGCTAGACGATGGGGGGATGGTGAAGCTTTCTTT.

Here the CDR3 DNA reads TGTGCCAGCAGCTTAGGACTAGCGGGAGGGAAGCAAGAGACCCAGTACTTC. Protein sequence: CASSLGLAGGKQETQYF. The chain combines TRBV11-1 with TRBJ2-5; 14 bases are a match to TRBD2. Germline loops: CDR1 SGHAT, CDR2 FQDESV (reference sequence). CDR3 size: 17 residues. Trimming cost V 1 base and J 2 bases; bases outside gene matches: 3.

The chain couples TRBV7-8 to TRBJ2-1; no definite D call. Germline V CDR1 and CDR2: SGHVS, FQNEAQ. The CDR3 totals 14 residues. Between the trimmed V and J ends, which lost 6 bases and 5 bases, there was a span of 14 bases. CDR3 DNA: TGTGCCAGCAGTTTCGTGATGGCGAACAATGAGCAGTTCTTC. Protein product: CASSFVMANNEQFF.

This clonotype was recorded a few times. The chain is built from TRBV7-6 and TRBJ2-5, with D tentatively TRBD1 or TRBD2 (5 bases each). This CDR3 has 17 amino acids. Germline V gives CDR1 SGHVS, CDR2 FNYEAQ. Trimming took off 5 bases at V and 5 bases at J, with 24 bases between the two ends. CDR3 nucleotides: TGTGCCAGCAGCCACTCATCCGGGACGCACCGAACGGAGACCCAGTACTTC. Protein: CASSHSSGTHRTETQYF.

V gene TRBV6-6 combines with J gene TRBJ1-1; D remains ambiguous. The germline V gene encodes CDR1 MNHNY and CDR2 SVGAGI (reference sequence). The CDR3 spans 16 residues. Between the trimmed V and J ends, which lost 4 bases and 0 bases, there was a span of 15 bases. CDR3 sequence (DNA): TGTGCCAGCAGTTTCCCCGTGGGAGGCTTGAACACTGAAGCTTTCTTT. Translated: CASSFPVGGLNTEAFF.

The chain links TRBV5-1 to TRBJ2-1; D unclear. The length of the CDR3 is 13 residues. Between the trimmed V and J ends, which lost 4 bases and 6 bases, there was a span of 11 bases. Germline V gene lookup returns CDR1 SGHRS and CDR2 YFSETQ. Here the CDR3 reads CASSPGGPNEQFF. The CDR3, as DNA: TGCGCCAGCAGCCCCGGCGGCCCCAATGAGCAGTTCTTC.

The rearrangement joins TRBV5-1 to TRBJ2-7; TRBD2 might be the D (6 bases). V was cut by 4 bases and J by 5 bases, with 19 bases left in between. The germline CDR1 and CDR2 sequences are SGHRS and YFSETQ. CDR3 length equals 15 residues. CDR3 DNA: TGCGCCAGCAGCGTACCACTACTGGGCGGGAACGAGCAGTACTTC. It specifies CASSVPLLGGNEQYF.

This rearrangement joins TRBV6-2 or TRBV6-3 to TRBJ1-5; D is possibly TRBD1 (6 bases). Germline V gene data show CDR1 as MNHEY and CDR2 as SVGEGT. This CDR3 region has 12 residues. Trimming cost V 8 bases and J 7 bases, with 12 bases left between them. The CDR3 region has the DNA TGTGCCAGCCGACAGGTTGGGCAGCCCCAGCATTTT. As protein: CASRQVGQPQHF.

This clonotype was seen only once. The chain joins TRBV2 to TRBJ2-5; D unresolved. This CDR3 spans 12 amino acids. The germline CDR1 and CDR2 sequences are SNHLY and FYNNEI. Trimming pared 4 bases from V and 4 bases from J, leaving 7 bases between. CDR3 loop: CASSALRETQYF. The CDR3 region has the DNA TGTGCCAGCAGTGCCCTGCGAGAGACCCAGTACTTC.

V gene TRBV15 combines with J gene TRBJ1-5; TRBD1 matches 11 bases. The V gene's germline CDR1 is LNHNV and CDR2 YYDKDF (reference sequence). CDR3 size: 17 residues. The junction had 7 bases not matched to a gene; V was cut back by 0 bases and J by 6 bases. In DNA form, the CDR3 reads TGTGCCACCAGCAGAGATGGGGACAGGGGGTCGCGTCAGCCCCAGCATTTT. Translating gives CATSRDGDRGSRQPQHF.

This clonotype was observed a handful of times. The J gene is TRBJ2-7, the V gene TRBV6-5, with D unclear. The V end lost 2 bases, the J end lost 0 bases, and 11 bases lay between the germline ends. Looked up from germline, CDR1 is MNHEY and CDR2 is SVGAGI. This CDR3 comprises 15 residues. The CDR3 here is CASSYGHRSSYEQYF. The CDR3 nucleotides read TGTGCCAGCAGTTACGGGCATCGCAGCTCCTACGAGCAGTACTTC.

This clonotype was picked up a small number of times. The chain links TRBV30 to TRBJ1-1; 7 positions agree with TRBD1. Germline trimming cut 2 bases from V and 11 bases from J; bases unmatched to any gene: 11. The CDR3 is 13 amino acids. The germline V gene encodes CDR1 GTSNPN and CDR2 SVGIG (reference sequence). CDR3 sequence: CAWSLYRDSEAFF. The CDR3 region has the DNA TGTGCCTGGAGTCTATACCGGGACAGCGAGGCTTTCTTT.

The chain carries TRBV19 and TRBJ2-4; 8 nucleotides line up with TRBD1. This CDR3 has 15 residues. Trimming removed 8 bases from V and 1 base from J; junction bases left unmatched: 7. Per germline, CDR1 LNHDA and CDR2 SQIVND (reference sequence). CDR3: CASQPQGAAKNIQYF. CDR3 nucleotides: TGTGCCAGTCAACCCCAGGGGGCGGCCAAAAACATTCAGTACTTC. The whole variable domain, filled in from reference TRBV19 and TRBJ2-4, reads DGGITQSPKYLFRKEGQNVTLSCEQNLNHDAMYWYRQDPGQGLRLIYYSQIVNDFQKGDIAEGYSVSREKKESFPLTVTSAQKNPTAFYLCASQPQGAAKNIQYFGAGTRLSVL.

The V and J genes are TRBV4-2 and TRBJ2-1; D is perhaps TRBD2 (5 bases). V lost 6 bases and J 6 bases, leaving 21 bases between the germline ends. The germline V gene has CDR1 LGHNA and CDR2 YNFKEQ. CDR3 length: 16 amino acids. The CDR3 protein is CASSPGGGLAGNEQFF. The CDR3 bases are TGTGCCAGCAGTCCCGGTGGAGGTCTAGCTGGCAATGAGCAGTTCTTC.

The rearrangement joins TRBV9 to TRBJ2-4; the D gene is possibly TRBD2 (5 bases). V lost 0 bases and J 8 bases, leaving 12 bases between the germline ends. Germline assignment: CDR1 SGDLS and CDR2 YYNGEE. The CDR3 consists of 14 residues. CDR3 coding DNA: TGTGCCAGCAGCGTAGCGGGGAGCTGGGACATTCAGTACTTC. It specifies CASSVAGSWDIQYF.

V usage is TRBV13 and J usage is TRBJ1-6, with unresolved D. V was pared by 2 bases and J by 5 bases, with 7 bases between. The CDR3 is 14 residues long. Germline V CDR1 and CDR2: PRHDT, FYEKMQ (reference sequence). CDR3 in amino acids: CASSLLGNNSPLHF. The CDR3 bases are TGTGCCAGCAGCTTACTAGGGAATAATTCACCCCTCCACTTT.

The chain links TRBV10-3 to TRBJ2-1, with TRBD2 matching 11 bases. Germline assignment: CDR1 ENHRY and CDR2 SYGVKD. Losses at the gene ends were 6 bases for V and 4 bases for J; bases not matched to a gene: 5. CDR3 length: 15 residues. CDR3 residues: CAISPLAGGYNEQFF. DNA of the CDR3: TGTGCCATCAGCCCCCTAGCGGGAGGATACAATGAGCAGTTCTTC.

With respect to this clonotype: At one end, the junction sequence differs from germline, possibly due to a read error. J is TRBJ1-1 and V is TRBV3-1, with D possibly being TRBD1 (5 bases). The CDR3 consists of 13 residues. The germline gives CDR1 LGHDT, CDR2 YNNKEL (reference sequence). The CDR3 DNA reads TGTGCCAGCAGCCAAGAGGGGACCACTAAAGCTTTCTTT. Protein: CASSQEGTTKAFF.

This CDR3 reads CASSPKPTGPRGYTF. The CDR3 region has the DNA TGTGCCAGCAGTCCCAAACCGACAGGGCCTAGGGGCTACACCTTC. V and J are TRBV6-5 and TRBJ1-2, with TRBD1 identical over 7 bases. With V trimmed by 5 bases and J by 8 bases, 14 bases remained unmatched. Germline loops: CDR1 MNHEY, CDR2 SVGAGI. This CDR3 has 15 amino acids.

This chain uses TRBV20-1 with TRBJ1-2, with D unclear. The germline V gene has CDR1 DFQATT and CDR2 SNEGSKA (reference sequence). The germline V and J ends were trimmed by 6 bases and 4 bases, with 18 bases remaining between them. The CDR3 covers 14 residues. CDR3 region: CSATLGGPGYGYTF. CDR3 nucleotide sequence: TGCAGTGCCACTCTCGGAGGGCCTGGCTATGGCTACACCTTC.

V usage is TRBV20-1 and J usage is TRBJ2-1; D is unresolved. Germline CDR1 and CDR2: DFQATT and SNEGSKA (reference sequence). V was trimmed by 5 bases and J by 8 bases, leaving 22 bases between them. The CDR3 has 15 residues. The CDR3 protein is CSARPLSGLRYEQFF. The CDR3 DNA reads as TGCAGTGCTCGGCCCCTTTCGGGCCTCAGGTATGAGCAGTTCTTC.

The V gene is TRBV3-1, the J gene TRBJ1-5, with D perhaps matching TRBD1 (5 bases). Germline V lookup: CDR1 LGHDT, CDR2 YNNKEL (reference sequence). Deletions cut 1 base from V and 4 bases from J, with 11 bases between. The CDR3 spans 15 residues. This CDR3 reads CASSQGRQINQPQHF. In DNA form, the CDR3 reads TGTGCCAGCAGCCAAGGACGACAGATTAATCAGCCCCAGCATTTT.

V is TRBV15 and J is TRBJ1-6; D uncertain. Per germline, CDR1 LNHNV and CDR2 YYDKDF (reference sequence). The length of the CDR3 is 19 residues. Trimming removed 4 bases at V and 0 bases at J, with 19 bases between. CDR3: CATSTRAVRASSYNSPLHF. DNA for the CDR3: TGTGCCACCAGCACCCGGGCGGTGCGCGCGAGCTCCTATAATTCACCCCTCCACTTT.